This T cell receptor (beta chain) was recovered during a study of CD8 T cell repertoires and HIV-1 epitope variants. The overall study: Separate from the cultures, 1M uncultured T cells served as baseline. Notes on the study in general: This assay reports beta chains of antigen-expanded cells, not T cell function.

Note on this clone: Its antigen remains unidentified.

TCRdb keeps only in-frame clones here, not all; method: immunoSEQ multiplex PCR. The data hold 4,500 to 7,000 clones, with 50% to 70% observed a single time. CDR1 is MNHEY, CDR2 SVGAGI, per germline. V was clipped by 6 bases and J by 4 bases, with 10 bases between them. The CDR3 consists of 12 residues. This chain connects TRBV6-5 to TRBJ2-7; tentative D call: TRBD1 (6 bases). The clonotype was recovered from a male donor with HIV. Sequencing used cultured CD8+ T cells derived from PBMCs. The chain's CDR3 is CASSSRGYEQYF. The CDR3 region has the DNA TGTGCCAGCAGCTCAAGGGGGTACGAGCAGTACTTC.